This T cell receptor beta chain was documented in a study of T cells after yellow fever vaccination. Study summary: With SMART-Seq v4 Ultra Low Input, the fractions containing low cell numbers were prepared.

Per the germline V gene, CDR1 is DFQATT and CDR2 is SNEGSKA (reference sequence). The CDR3 has 13 amino acids. The V end lost 6 bases, the J end lost 3 bases, and 15 bases lay between the germline ends. This clonotype occurred a few times. TCRdb re-called the 5' RACE reads with MiXCR, one entry per CDR3 protein. The table has 500,000 to 650,000 distinct CDR3 sequences, roughly an eighth seen once. The receptor was derived from a man aged 25 to 40 who received the YFV17D yellow fever vaccine. This sequence joins TRBV20-1 and TRBJ2-7, with D maybe TRBD1 (6 bases). The starting material was PBMCs, obtained on the day of the yellow fever booster vaccination. The CDR3 sequence: CSARGQTYYEQYF. DNA for the CDR3: TGCAGTGCCCGGGGACAAACTTACTACGAGCAGTACTTC.